This TCR beta chain originates from a study of CD8 T cells in Susac syndrome. Random-hexamer reverse transcription was applied to roughly 0.45 to 1 ug RNA. TCRdb redid the calling of the immunoSEQ multiplex PCR reads with MiXCR, one entry per CDR3 protein. The sample shows approximately 220,000 distinct CDR3 sequences, approximately 95% of them seen only once. General study points: By the study's own acknowledgment, its TCR sequencing and HLA analysis included relatively few individuals.

The CDR3 totals 13 residues. The germline gives CDR1 GTSNPN, CDR2 SVGIG (reference sequence). The V end lost 3 bases, the J end lost 0 bases, and 8 bases lay between the germline ends. Notes on this clonotype: Its antigen is currently unknown.

The material sequenced was CD4+ T cells from PBMCs. The chain joins TRBV30 to TRBJ1-1; no reliable D call. The TCR originated in a human donor with multiple sclerosis. CDR3 region: CAWRRHLNTEAFF. The DNA for the CDR3 is TGTGCCTGGAGGAGACATCTGAACACTGAAGCTTTCTTT.